Listed below are T cell receptor beta chains from one sample, sequenced in a study of read filtering for tumor transcriptome and immune sequencing. TCRdb reanalysed the reads using MiXCR and keeps one entry per CDR3 protein. Among 75,000 to 95,000 distinct CDR3 sequences, 9% to 15% were seen once, and the ten largest hold more than 12%. Material for sequencing was a population of CD138-negative cells sorted from bone marrow. The receptors derive from a donor aged 40 or over with multiple myeloma. Both conserved end residues are part of each CDR3. D genes are given only for firm matches. Expanded clones are given a class, and other clones once, few, many or no size at all.

abundance	j_gene	d_gene	v_gene	len	CDR3nt	CDR3aa
many	TRBJ2-5	TRBD1	TRBV2	14	TGTGCCAGCAGTGTGACAGGGCACCAAGAGACCCAGTACTTC	CASSVTGHQETQYF
NA	TRBJ2-7	TRBD1	TRBV3-1	19	TGTGCCAGCAGCCCTTCTAAAGGGACAGGGGCCGGGGACTCCTACGAGCAGTACTTC	CASSPSKGTGAGDSYEQYF
few	TRBJ2-1	TRBD2	TRBV7-2	15	TGTGCCAGCAGCTGGACTAGCGGGATCTACAATGAGCAGTTCTTC	CASSWTSGIYNEQFF
many	TRBJ2-6	TRBD1	TRBV4-1	17	TGCGCCAGCAGCCACCGGGACAGCCTCTCTGGGGCCAACGTCCTGACTTTC	CASSHRDSLSGANVLTF
many	TRBJ2-5	TRBD2	TRBV11-3	16	TGTGCCAGCAGCCCTGCCGGGACTAGCGGGAGAGAGACCCAGTACTTC	CASSPAGTSGRETQYF
many	TRBJ1-1	NA	TRBV5-1	14	TGCGCCAGCAGCTTAGACGGAATGAACACTGAAGCTTTCTTT	CASSLDGMNTEAFF
many	TRBJ2-7	NA	TRBV29-1	11	TGCAGCGTCGCAGGGTCGTACGAGCAGTACTTC	CSVAGSYEQYF
many	TRBJ1-1	NA	TRBV3-1	12	TGTGCCAGCAGCCAAGCCCAGGGCGAAGCTTTCTTT	CASSQAQGEAFF
NA	TRBJ1-3	NA	TRBV20-1	13	TGCAGTGCTAGGGAAAACGTACGAAACACCATATATTTT	CSARENVRNTIYF
many	TRBJ2-1	NA	TRBV20-1	13	TGCAGCTCGAGGGGGGACTCCTACAATGAGCAGTTCTTC	CSSRGDSYNEQFF
few	TRBJ2-1	NA	TRBV9	16	TGTGCCAGCAGCGCCAGTGGGTCCAGCTCCTACAATGGGCAGTTCTTC	CASSASGSSSYNGQFF
NA	TRBJ2-5	NA	TRBV20-1	13	TGCAGTGCTAACCCAGGCTCCCAAGAGACCCAGTACTTC	CSANPGSQETQYF
few	TRBJ2-3	NA	TRBV5-1	12	TGCGCCAGCAGCTTTGGGACAGATACGCAGTATTTT	CASSFGTDTQYF
many	TRBJ1-1	NA	TRBV7-9	13	TGTGCCAGCAGCTTCCAGGCGAACACTGAAGCTTTCTTT	CASSFQANTEAFF
many	TRBJ2-1	NA	TRBV6-2/TRBV6-3	11	TGTGCCAGCAGTTACGCCATCTCGAGATTCTTC	CASSYAISRFF
many	TRBJ2-1	NA	TRBV11-2	17	TGTGCCAGCAGCATCAGACCCAGACCAAGCTCCTACAATGAGCAGTTCTTC	CASSIRPRPSSYNEQFF